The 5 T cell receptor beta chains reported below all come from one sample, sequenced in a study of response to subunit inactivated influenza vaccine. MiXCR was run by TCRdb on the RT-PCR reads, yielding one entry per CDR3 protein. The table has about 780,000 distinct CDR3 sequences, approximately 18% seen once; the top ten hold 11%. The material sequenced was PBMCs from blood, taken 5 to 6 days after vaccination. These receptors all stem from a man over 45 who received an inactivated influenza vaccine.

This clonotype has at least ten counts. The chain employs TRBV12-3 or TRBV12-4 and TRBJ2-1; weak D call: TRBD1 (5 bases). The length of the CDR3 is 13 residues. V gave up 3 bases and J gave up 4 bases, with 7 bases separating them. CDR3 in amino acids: CASSLDNYNEQFF. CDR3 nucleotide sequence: TGTGCCAGCAGTTTGGACAATTACAATGAGCAGTTCTTC.

The CDR3 sequence: CASSRTGSLQETQYF. The CDR3 DNA reads TGTGCCAGCAGCCGGACCGGGAGCCTCCAAGAGACCCAGTACTTC. The rearrangement uses TRBV7-3 and TRBJ2-5; a possible D gene is TRBD2 (6 bases). The length of the CDR3 is 15 residues. CDR1 and CDR2 from the germline V gene are SGHTA and FQGTGA. Trimming left V 5 bases short and J 1 base short, with 14 bases between.

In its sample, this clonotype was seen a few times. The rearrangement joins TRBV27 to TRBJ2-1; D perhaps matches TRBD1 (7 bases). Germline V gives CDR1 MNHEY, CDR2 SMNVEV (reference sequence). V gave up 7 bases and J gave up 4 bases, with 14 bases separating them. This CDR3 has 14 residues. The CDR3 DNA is TGTGCCAGCACCCCCGCGGGACAGTACAATGAGCAGTTCTTC. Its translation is CASTPAGQYNEQFF.

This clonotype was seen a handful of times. CDR3 nucleotides: TGCGCCAGCAGCCACCCGGTAAGCAATCAGCCCCAGCATTTT. This encodes CASSHPVSNQPQHF. The J gene is TRBJ1-5, the V gene TRBV4-1, with unresolved D. The CDR3 runs 14 residues. Germline CDR1 MGHRA, CDR2 YSYEKL. V lost 3 bases and J lost 1, with 7 bases in between.

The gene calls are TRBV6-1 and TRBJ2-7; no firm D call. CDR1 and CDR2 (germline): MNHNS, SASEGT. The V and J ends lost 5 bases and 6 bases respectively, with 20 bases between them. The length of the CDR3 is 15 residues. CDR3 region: CASSPQTRLGLEQYF. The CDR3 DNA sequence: TGTGCCAGCAGTCCTCAAACCCGCCTCGGCCTCGAGCAGTACTTC.